This T cell receptor beta chain was recorded in a study of OX40 agonist ivuxolimab in advanced cancers. Study-level findings and limits: On average, CD8+ T cells showed a greater number of expanded clones than CD4+.

In the case of this clone: Its specificity is unknown.

Profiled with immunoSEQ multiplex PCR; TCRdb holds only in-frame clones, not every one. The table includes about 110,000 clones, about nine tenths detected once. Source: CD4+ or CD8+ T cells sorted from blood, taken in a trial of the OX40 agonist ivuxolimab. This receptor was taken from an adult with an advanced solid tumor such as melanoma, head and neck, liver or kidney cancer.

The CDR3 region has the DNA TGTGCCAGTCTTACAGGGGGTAGCCAGGTGAACACTGAAGCTTTCTTT. The encoded protein is CASLTGGSQVNTEAFF. This chain uses TRBV28 with TRBJ1-1; 8 bases are a match to TRBD1. CDR1 is MDHEN and CDR2 is SYDVKM in the germline V gene. V shed 9 bases and J 0 bases; nucleotides not matched to a gene: 12. This CDR3 contains 16 residues.